Presented here are 15 T cell receptor beta chains from one specimen sequenced in a study of CD8 T cells in ankylosing spondylitis (dated by TCRdb to about 2017). Libraries came from 5' RACE. The reads were generated on an Illumina HiSeq 2500. In-frame beta chains were kept once TCRdb had trimmed the public reads at Q25 with fastp and called clones with MiXCR. For every CDR3 protein sequence, its rows merge into one entry that carries the most common genes and DNA. This sample is represented by about 320,000 distinct CDR3 sequences; around 10% of them were singletons. Roughly 9.5% of the sample belongs to the ten largest clones. The sequencing sample was made of blood, either unsorted or a sorted T cell fraction (not recorded which). These receptors were obtained from a female donor with ankylosing spondylitis or in good health (not recorded which).

This clonotype was counted many times. The J gene is TRBJ2-1, the V gene TRBV9, with 14 positions matching TRBD2. Germline V lookup: CDR1 SGDLS, CDR2 YYNGEE. The trim removed 3 bases at V and 3 bases at J, leaving 11 bases unmatched. There are 19 residues in the CDR3. The CDR3 DNA sequence: TGTGCCAGCAGCGCCGGACTAGCGGGGGGCCCCGACGGCTACAATGAGCAGTTCTTC. Its translation: CASSAGLAGGPDGYNEQFF.

The chain recombines TRBV3-1 with TRBJ1-6; D not certain. The CDR3 sequence is 17 residues long. CDR1 is LGHDT and CDR2 is YNNKEL in the germline V gene (reference sequence). With 0 bases removed from V and 0 bases from J, the gap between germline ends came to 9 bases. The CDR3 bases are TGTGCCAGCAGCCAAGATCGAGGCAGCTCCTATAATTCACCCCTCCACTTT. It encodes CASSQDRGSSYNSPLHF.

The CDR3: CASSLGLLLDTQYF. CDR3 DNA sequence: TGTGCCAGCAGCTTGGGGCTACTTCTAGATACGCAGTATTTT. This chain connects TRBV5-6 to TRBJ2-3, with D uncertain. The CDR3 loop spans 14 amino acids. CDR1 is SGHDT and CDR2 is YYEEEE in the germline V gene. Trimming removed 0 bases at V and 5 bases at J, with 10 bases between.

A note on this clonotype: A much larger clone lies one base from this, so it may be a read error. The chain carries TRBV4-3 and TRBJ2-6; a possible D gene is TRBD1 (5 bases). The CDR3 runs to 17 residues. CDR1 is LGHNA, CDR2 YSLEER, per germline. The CDR3 DNA is TGCGCCAGCATCCAAGATCATAACAGGCGAGGGGCCAACGTCCTGACTTTC. Its translation is CASIQDHNRRGANVLTF.

The chain uses TRBV7-9 and TRBJ2-5, with D perhaps TRBD1 (6 bases). CDR1 SEHNR and CDR2 FQNEAQ come from the germline V gene (reference sequence). There are 15 residues in the CDR3. Trimming left V 3 bases short and J 1 base short, with 12 bases between. CDR3 in DNA: TGTGCCAGCAGCTTCCTAACAGGGATCCAAGAGACCCAGTACTTC. Translating it yields CASSFLTGIQETQYF.

In this sample, this clonotype turned up a few times. The chain links TRBV10-2 to TRBJ2-1; the match to TRBD2 covers 14 bases. The CDR3 consists of 13 residues. The germline V gene has CDR1 WSHSY and CDR2 SAAADI. V gave up 7 bases and J gave up 9 bases; unmatched junction bases: 2. CDR3 sequence reads: CASKGLAGVEQFF. In DNA form, the CDR3 reads TGCGCCAGCAAGGGACTAGCGGGGGTTGAGCAGTTCTTC.

This clonotype was recorded at least ten times. This rearrangement joins TRBV10-3 to TRBJ2-7, with TRBD2 matching over 14 bases. Per the germline V gene, CDR1 is ENHRY and CDR2 is SYGVKD. The CDR3 length is 14 residues. The J segment lost 5 bases and the V segment lost 5 bases, leaving 2 bases of the junction unmatched. CDR3 sequence reads: CAISKGLAGDEQYF. CDR3 coding DNA: TGTGCCATCAGTAAGGGACTAGCGGGAGACGAGCAGTACTTC.

This clonotype was detected a few times. The rearrangement uses TRBV29-1 and TRBJ2-3, with 13 nucleotides matching TRBD2. J was trimmed by 2 bases and V by 5 bases; bases with no gene match: 7. The CDR3 loop spans 16 amino acids. CDR1 is SQVTM, CDR2 ANQGSEA, per germline. CDR3 residues: CSVTGTSGMSTDTQYF. The DNA of the CDR3 is TGCAGCGTTACCGGGACTAGCGGGATGTCCACAGATACGCAGTATTTT.

In this sample, this clonotype turned up many times. The V gene is TRBV5-6, the J gene TRBJ2-3; D not certain. Germline V gene sequence: CDR1 SGHDT, CDR2 YYEEEE. Between the trimmed V and J ends, which lost 0 bases and 1 base, there was a span of 9 bases. CDR3 length: 15 amino acids. The CDR3 is CASSLVQAGTDTQYF. The CDR3 DNA sequence: TGTGCCAGCAGCTTGGTTCAGGCTGGCACAGATACGCAGTATTTT.

The chain uses TRBV25-1 and TRBJ2-3, with D perhaps TRBD1 (5 bases). The germline gives CDR1 MGHDK, CDR2 SYGVNS. Trimming cost V 2 bases and J 4 bases, with 10 bases left between them. The CDR3 is 14 residues long. CDR3 bases: TGTGCCAGCAGTGAAGGGGCCCGCGCAGATACGCAGTATTTT. It specifies CASSEGARADTQYF. Together with reference TRBV25-1 and TRBJ2-3, the CDR3 gives the full variable domain: EADIYQTPRYLVIGTGKKITLECSQTMGHDKMYWYQQDPGMELHLIHYSYGVNSTEKGDLSSESTVSRIRTEHFPLTLESARPSHTSQYLCASSEGARADTQYFGPGTRLTVL.

In this sample, this clonotype turned up many times. The chain combines TRBV7-3 with TRBJ2-1, with D maybe TRBD2 (6 bases). V dropped 4 bases and J dropped 0 bases, with 25 bases sitting between them. This CDR3 has 20 amino acids. Germline-derived CDR1 and CDR2 are SGHTA and FQGTGA. CDR3 nucleotide sequence: TGTGCCAGCAGCTCACTGGGACTTTCAATCTCTCGTAGCTCCTACAATGAGCAGTTCTTC. It encodes CASSSLGLSISRSSYNEQFF.

About this clonotype itself: A much larger clone is a single base away; this may be a read error. This chain links TRBV28 with TRBJ1-1, with a possible D match to TRBD1 (6 bases). Trimming stripped 5 bases from V and 4 bases from J, with 17 bases between. This CDR3 spans 15 amino acids. Germline CDR1 MDHEN, CDR2 SYDVKM. In nucleotides, the CDR3 is TGTGCCAGCAGTGCACCTACAGGGCAGTGCACTGAAGCTTTCTTT. This gives the protein CASSAPTGQCTEAFF.

The V call is TRBV9, the J call TRBJ1-2; D remains unclear. With 0 bases removed from V and 0 bases from J, the gap between germline ends came to 3 bases. Germline V lookup: CDR1 SGDLS, CDR2 YYNGEE. The CDR3 loop spans 13 amino acids. The CDR3 region has the DNA TGTGCCAGCAGCGTAGCAACTAACTATGGCTACACCTTC. Protein product: CASSVATNYGYTF.

This clonotype was detected ten times or more. The V call is TRBV29-1, the J call TRBJ2-4; D uncertain. This CDR3 region has 13 residues. The V and J ends lost 4 bases and 1 base respectively, with 8 bases between them. Per the germline V gene, CDR1 is SQVTM and CDR2 is ANQGSEA. CDR3 sequence reads: CSVVTPAKNIQYF. CDR3 DNA sequence: TGCAGCGTTGTGACGCCGGCCAAAAACATTCAGTACTTC.

This clonotype was observed many times. In nucleotides, the CDR3 is TGCAGTGCCTACGGACAGGGGACCTCCGGGGGGCAGCCCCAGCATTTT. Translation gives CSAYGQGTSGGQPQHF. The chain links TRBV20-1 to TRBJ1-5, with 9 positions matching TRBD1. The CDR3 runs to 16 residues. CDR1 and CDR2 (germline): DFQATT, SNEGSKA (reference sequence). With 6 bases clipped from V and 7 bases from J, the junction kept 16 bases outside the gene matches.